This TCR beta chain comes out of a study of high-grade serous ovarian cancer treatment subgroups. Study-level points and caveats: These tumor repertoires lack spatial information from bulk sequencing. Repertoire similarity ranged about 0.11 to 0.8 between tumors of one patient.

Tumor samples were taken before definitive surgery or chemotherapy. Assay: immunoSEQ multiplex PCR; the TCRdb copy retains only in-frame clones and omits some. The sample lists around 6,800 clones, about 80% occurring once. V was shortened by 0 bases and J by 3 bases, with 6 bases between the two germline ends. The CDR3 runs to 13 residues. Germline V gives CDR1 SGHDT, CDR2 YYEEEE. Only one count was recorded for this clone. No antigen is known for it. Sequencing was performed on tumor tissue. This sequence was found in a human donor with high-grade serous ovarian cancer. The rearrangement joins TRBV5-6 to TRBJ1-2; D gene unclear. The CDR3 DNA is TGTGCCAGCAGCTTGGGGACGGACTATGGCTACACCTTC. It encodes CASSLGTDYGYTF.